The rows below give T cell receptor beta chains drawn from one sample of a study of blood T cell repertoires in COVID-19. Generated by immunoSEQ multiplex PCR, the TCRdb table keeps only in-frame clones and is missing some. The profile shows around 190,000 clones, about four fifths of them singletons. Sequenced material: peripheral blood. The receptors were gathered from a man between 65 and 79 years old with active or convalescent COVID-19. The CDR3 runs from the conserved cysteine through the conserved F or W. Each record gives: J gene, D gene, V gene, CDR3 DNA, CDR3 protein. D genes are given only for firm matches.

J gene: TRBJ1-2; D gene: NA; V gene: TRBV28; CDR3 DNA: TGTGCCAGCAGTTTGCAGGACTATGGCTACACCTTC; CDR3 protein: CASSLQDYGYTF
J gene: TRBJ1-3; D gene: NA; V gene: TRBV11-3; CDR3 DNA: TGTGCCAGCAGCAGAGTCTTTGGAAACACCATATATTTT; CDR3 protein: CASSRVFGNTIYF
J gene: TRBJ1-5; D gene: NA; V gene: TRBV2; CDR3 DNA: TGTGCCAGCAGACCCGGGACACTTAGCAATCAGCCCCAGCATTTT; CDR3 protein: CASRPGTLSNQPQHF
J gene: TRBJ2-1; D gene: NA; V gene: TRBV4-3; CDR3 DNA: TGCGCCAGCAGCTATCAGATCAGAGGCAGCTCCTACAATGAGCAGTTCTTC; CDR3 protein: CASSYQIRGSSYNEQFF
J gene: TRBJ1-3; D gene: NA; V gene: TRBV19; CDR3 DNA: TGTGCCAGTAGTATAACAGGGCATATGAACACCATATATTTT; CDR3 protein: CASSITGHMNTIYF
J gene: TRBJ1-4; D gene: NA; V gene: TRBV10-3; CDR3 DNA: TGTGCCATCAGTGAGTCGGACAGCTCAACTAATGAAAAACTGTTTTTT; CDR3 protein: CAISESDSSTNEKLFF
J gene: TRBJ2-1; D gene: TRBD2; V gene: TRBV18; CDR3 DNA: TGTGCCAGCTCACCGTTCACTAGCGGTACCCTTAGACACAATGAGCAGTTCTTC; CDR3 protein: CASSPFTSGTLRHNEQFF
J gene: TRBJ1-2; D gene: TRBD1; V gene: TRBV7-9; CDR3 DNA: TGTGCCAGCAGCTCCGACAGGGTGAACGGTGGCTACACCTTC; CDR3 protein: CASSSDRVNGGYTF
J gene: TRBJ1-6; D gene: NA; V gene: TRBV5-1; CDR3 DNA: TGCGCCAGCAGCCTCCAAAGTTCGCAGGTAAAAGGTCACCTCCACTTT; CDR3 protein: CASSLQSSQVKGHLHF
J gene: TRBJ2-2; D gene: TRBD1; V gene: TRBV2; CDR3 DNA: TGTGCCAGCAGGCGACAGGGGGACACCGGGGAGCTGTTTTTT; CDR3 protein: CASRRQGDTGELFF
J gene: TRBJ1-5; D gene: NA; V gene: TRBV10-1; CDR3 DNA: TGCGCCAGCAGTTTTACAAGCAGGTATAGCAATCAGCCCCAGCATTTT; CDR3 protein: CASSFTSRYSNQPQHF